This TCR beta chain was retrieved from a study of T-cell reconstitution after alpha-beta-depleted transplantation in children. The study's findings and limits: The study traced high day-60 TCRbeta diversity in some patients to surviving recipient T cells and thymic progenitors.

A library of TCRbeta sequences, prepared with unique molecular identifiers, was generated. TCRdb called the PCR reads again in MiXCR, with one record for every CDR3 protein. There are roughly 790,000 distinct CDR3 sequences in the sample; about 15% occur only once, and approximately 4.5% lies in the top ten. With respect to this clonotype: Its antigen is still unknown.

Germline assignment: CDR1 SGHRS and CDR2 YFSETQ. There are 15 residues in the CDR3. Trimming at V came to 4 bases and at J to 2 bases, leaving 3 bases not matched to a gene. The chain has TRBV5-1 and TRBJ2-2, with 9 bases fitting TRBD1. The sample was PBMCs, mostly from graft donor cells, taken 360 days after TCRalphabeta/CD19-depleted stem cell transplant. The TCR was taken from a male patient aged 5 to 17 who had a stem cell transplant for acute lymphoblastic leukemia, so the T cells may come from the graft donor. This CDR3 is CASSTGQGNTGELFF. The CDR3 DNA follows: TGCGCCAGCAGCACGGGACAGGGTAACACCGGGGAGCTGTTTTTT.